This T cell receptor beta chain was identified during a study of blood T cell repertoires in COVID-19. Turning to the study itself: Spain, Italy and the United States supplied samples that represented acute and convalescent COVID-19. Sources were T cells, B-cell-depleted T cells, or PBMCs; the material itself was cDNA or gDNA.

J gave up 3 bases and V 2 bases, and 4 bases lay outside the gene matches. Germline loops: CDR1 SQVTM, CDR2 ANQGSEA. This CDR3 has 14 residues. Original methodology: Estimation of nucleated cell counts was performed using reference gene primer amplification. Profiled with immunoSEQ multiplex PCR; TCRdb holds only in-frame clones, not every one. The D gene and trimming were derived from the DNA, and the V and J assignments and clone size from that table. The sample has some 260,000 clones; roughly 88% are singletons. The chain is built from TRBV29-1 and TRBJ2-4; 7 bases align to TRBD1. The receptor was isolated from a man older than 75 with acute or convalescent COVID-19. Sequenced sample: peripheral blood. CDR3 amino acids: CSVENQGDKNIQYF. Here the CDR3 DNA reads TGCAGCGTTGAAAATCAGGGGGACAAAAACATTCAGTACTTC.